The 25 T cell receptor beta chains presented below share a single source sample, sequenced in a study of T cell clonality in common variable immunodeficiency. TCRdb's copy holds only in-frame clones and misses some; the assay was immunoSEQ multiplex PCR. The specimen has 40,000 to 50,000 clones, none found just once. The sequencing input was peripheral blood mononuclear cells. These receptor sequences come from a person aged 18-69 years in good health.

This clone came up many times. CDR3 sequence: CASSAGTSGPSSYNEQFF. CDR3 DNA (partial): TGTGCCAGCAGCGCCGGGACTAGCGGGCCAAGCTCCTACAATGAG. This rearrangement joins TRBV9 to TRBJ2-1, with 12 bases fitting TRBD2. The observed sequence ends 3 residues before the CDR3 terminus, with the missing tail filled in from the germline J gene. J was trimmed by 0 bases and V by 3 bases; bases with no gene match: 7. CDR3 length: 18 residues. The germline gives CDR1 SGDLS, CDR2 YYNGEE.

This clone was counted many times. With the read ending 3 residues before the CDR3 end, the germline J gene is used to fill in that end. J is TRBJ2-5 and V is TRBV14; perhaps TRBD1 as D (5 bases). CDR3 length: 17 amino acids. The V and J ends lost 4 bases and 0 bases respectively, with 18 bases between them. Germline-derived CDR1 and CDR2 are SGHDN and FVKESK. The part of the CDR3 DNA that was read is TGTGCCAGCAGCCCAGCAGGGCAGGGATGGTACCAAGAGACC. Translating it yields CASSPAGQGWYQET. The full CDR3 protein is CASSPAGQGWYQETQYF.

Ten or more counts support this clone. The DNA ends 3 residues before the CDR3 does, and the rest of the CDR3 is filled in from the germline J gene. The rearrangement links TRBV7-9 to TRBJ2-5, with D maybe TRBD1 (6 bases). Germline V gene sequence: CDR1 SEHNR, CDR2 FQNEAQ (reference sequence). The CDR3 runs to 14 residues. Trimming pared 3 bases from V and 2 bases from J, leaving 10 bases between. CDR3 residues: CASSLWTVQETQYF. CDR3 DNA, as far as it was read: TGTGCCAGCAGCTTGTGGACAGTGCAAGAGACC.

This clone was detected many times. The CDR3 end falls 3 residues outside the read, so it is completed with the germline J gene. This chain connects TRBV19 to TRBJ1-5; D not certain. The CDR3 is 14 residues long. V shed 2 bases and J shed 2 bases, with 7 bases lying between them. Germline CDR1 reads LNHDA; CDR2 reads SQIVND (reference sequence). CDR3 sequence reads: CASSISRGNQPQHF. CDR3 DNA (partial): TGTGCCAGTAGTATATCCCGGGGCAATCAGCCC.

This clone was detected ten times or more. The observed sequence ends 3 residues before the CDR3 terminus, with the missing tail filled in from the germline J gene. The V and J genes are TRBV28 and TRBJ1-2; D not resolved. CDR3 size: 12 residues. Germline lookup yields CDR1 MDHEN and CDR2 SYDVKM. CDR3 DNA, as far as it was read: TGTGCCAGCACTCAACCGCCGCAGAAT. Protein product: CASTQPPQN. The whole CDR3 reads CASTQPPQNYTF.

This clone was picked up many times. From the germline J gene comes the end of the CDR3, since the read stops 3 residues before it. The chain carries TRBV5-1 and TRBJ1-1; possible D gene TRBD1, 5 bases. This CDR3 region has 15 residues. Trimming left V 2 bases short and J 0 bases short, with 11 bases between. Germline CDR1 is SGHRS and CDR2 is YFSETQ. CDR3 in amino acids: CASSLTGRMNTEAFF. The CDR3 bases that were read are TGCGCCAGCAGCTTAACAGGCAGAATGAACACTGAA.

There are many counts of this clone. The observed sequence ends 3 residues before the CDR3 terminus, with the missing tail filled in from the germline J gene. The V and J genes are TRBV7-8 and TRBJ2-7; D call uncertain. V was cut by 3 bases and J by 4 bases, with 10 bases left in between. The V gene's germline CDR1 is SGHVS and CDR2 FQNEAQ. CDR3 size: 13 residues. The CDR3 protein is CASSFPGGYEQYF. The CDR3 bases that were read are TGTGCCAGCAGCTTTCCAGGTGGATACGAG.

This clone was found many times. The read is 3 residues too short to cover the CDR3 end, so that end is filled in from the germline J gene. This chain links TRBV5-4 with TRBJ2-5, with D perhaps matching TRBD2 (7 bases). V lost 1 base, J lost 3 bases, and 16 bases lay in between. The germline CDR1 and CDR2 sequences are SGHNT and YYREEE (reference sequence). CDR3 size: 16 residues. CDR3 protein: CASSLLGGVREETQYF. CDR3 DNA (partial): TGTGCCAGCAGCTTGTTAGGGGGGGTCAGGGAAGAGACC. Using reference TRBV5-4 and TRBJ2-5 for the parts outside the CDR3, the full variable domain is ETGVTQSPTHLIKTRGQQVTLRCSSQSGHNTVSWYQQALGQGPQFIFQYYREEENGRGNFPPRFSGLQFPNYSSELNVNALELDDSALYLCASSLLGGVREETQYFGPGTRLLVL.

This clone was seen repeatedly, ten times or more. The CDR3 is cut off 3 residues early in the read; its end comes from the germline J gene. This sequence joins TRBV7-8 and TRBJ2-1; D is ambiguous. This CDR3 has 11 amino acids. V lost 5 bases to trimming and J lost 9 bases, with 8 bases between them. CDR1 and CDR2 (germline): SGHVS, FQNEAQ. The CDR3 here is CASSSYGEQFF. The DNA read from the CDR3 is TGTGCCAGCAGCAGCTACGGTGAG.

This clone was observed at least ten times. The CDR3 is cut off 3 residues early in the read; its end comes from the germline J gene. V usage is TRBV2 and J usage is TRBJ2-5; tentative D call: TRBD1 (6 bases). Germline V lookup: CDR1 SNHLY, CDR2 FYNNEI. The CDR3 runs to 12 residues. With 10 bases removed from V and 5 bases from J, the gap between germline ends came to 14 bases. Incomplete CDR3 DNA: TGTGCCACTGGGGGCGATCGGGAGACC. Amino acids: CATGGDRET. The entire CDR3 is CATGGDRETQYF.

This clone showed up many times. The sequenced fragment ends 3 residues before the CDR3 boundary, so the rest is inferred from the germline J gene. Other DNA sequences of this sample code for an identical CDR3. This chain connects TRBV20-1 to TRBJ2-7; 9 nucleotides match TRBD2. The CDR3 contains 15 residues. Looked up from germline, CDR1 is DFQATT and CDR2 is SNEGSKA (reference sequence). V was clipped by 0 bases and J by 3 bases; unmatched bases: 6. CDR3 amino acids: CSARDLVAGVYEQYF. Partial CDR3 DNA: TGCAGTGCTAGAGATCTGGTAGCGGGAGTCTACGAG.

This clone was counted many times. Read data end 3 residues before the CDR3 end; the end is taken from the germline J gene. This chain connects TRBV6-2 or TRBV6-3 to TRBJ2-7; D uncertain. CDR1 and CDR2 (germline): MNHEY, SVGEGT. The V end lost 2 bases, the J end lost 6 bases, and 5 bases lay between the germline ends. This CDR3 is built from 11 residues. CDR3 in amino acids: CASSYGPEQYF. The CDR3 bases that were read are TGTGCCAGCAGTTACGGGCCCGAG.

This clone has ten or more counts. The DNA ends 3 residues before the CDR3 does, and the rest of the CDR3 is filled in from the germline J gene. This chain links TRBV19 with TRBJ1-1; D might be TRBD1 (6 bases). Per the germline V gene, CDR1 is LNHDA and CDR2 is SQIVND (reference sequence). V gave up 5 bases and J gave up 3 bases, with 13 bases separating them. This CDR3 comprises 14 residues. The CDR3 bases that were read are TGTGCCAGTAGTGCCGACAGGTGGGACACTGAA. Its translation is CASSADRWDTE. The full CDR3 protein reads CASSADRWDTEAFF.

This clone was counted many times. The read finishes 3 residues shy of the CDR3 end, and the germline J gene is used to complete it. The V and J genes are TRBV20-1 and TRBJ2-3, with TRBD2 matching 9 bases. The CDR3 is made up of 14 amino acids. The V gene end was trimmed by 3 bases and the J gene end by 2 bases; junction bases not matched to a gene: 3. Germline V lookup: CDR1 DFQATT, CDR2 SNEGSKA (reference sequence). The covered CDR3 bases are TGCAGTGCTAGTCAGCGGGGGGTCACAGATACG. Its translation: CSASQRGVTDT. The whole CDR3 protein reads CSASQRGVTDTQYF.

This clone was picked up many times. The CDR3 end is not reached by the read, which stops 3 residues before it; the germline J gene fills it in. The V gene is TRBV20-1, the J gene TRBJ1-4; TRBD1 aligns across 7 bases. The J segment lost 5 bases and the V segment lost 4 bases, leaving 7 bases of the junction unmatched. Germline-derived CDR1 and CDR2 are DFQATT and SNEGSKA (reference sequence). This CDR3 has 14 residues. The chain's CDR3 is CSAIGTGENEKLFF. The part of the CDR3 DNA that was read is TGCAGTGCTATCGGCACAGGGGAAAATGAAAAA.

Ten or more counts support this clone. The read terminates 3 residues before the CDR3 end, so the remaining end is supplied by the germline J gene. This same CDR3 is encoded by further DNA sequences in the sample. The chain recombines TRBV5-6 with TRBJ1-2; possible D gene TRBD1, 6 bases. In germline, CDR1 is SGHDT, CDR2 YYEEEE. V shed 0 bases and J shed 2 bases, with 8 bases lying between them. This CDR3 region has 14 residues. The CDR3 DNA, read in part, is TGTGCCAGCAGCTTGGTAGGACAGAACTATGGC. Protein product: CASSLVGQNYG. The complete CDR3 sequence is CASSLVGQNYGYTF. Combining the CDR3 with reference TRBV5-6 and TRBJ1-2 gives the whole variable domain DAGVTQSPTHLIKTRGQQVTLRCSPKSGHDTVSWYQQALGQGPQFIFQYYEEEERQRGNFPDRFSGHQFPNYSSELNVNALLLGDSALYLCASSLVGQNYGYTFGSGTRLTVV.

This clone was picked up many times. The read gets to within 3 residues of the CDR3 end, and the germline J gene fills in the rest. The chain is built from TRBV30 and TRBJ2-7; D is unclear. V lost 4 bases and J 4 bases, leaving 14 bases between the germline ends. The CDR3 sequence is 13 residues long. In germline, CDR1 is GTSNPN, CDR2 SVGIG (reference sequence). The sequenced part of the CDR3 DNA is TGTGCCTGGACCGCTCCCGACTCTTACGAG. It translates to CAWTAPDSYE. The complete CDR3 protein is CAWTAPDSYEQYF. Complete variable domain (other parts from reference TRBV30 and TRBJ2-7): SQTIHQWPATLVQPVGSPLSLECTVEGTSNPNLYWYRQAAGRGLQLLFYSVGIGQISSEVPQNLSASRPQDRQFILSSKKLLLSDSGFYLCAWTAPDSYEQYFGPGTRLTVT.

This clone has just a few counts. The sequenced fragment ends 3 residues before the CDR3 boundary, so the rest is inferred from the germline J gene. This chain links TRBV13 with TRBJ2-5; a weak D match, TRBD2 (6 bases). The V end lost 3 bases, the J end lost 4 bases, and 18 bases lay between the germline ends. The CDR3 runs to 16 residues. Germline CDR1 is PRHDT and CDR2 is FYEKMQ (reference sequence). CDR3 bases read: TGTGCCAGCAGCTTTCTGACTAGGGGATTTCTAGAGACC. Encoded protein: CASSFLTRGFLET. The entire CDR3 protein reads CASSFLTRGFLETQYF.

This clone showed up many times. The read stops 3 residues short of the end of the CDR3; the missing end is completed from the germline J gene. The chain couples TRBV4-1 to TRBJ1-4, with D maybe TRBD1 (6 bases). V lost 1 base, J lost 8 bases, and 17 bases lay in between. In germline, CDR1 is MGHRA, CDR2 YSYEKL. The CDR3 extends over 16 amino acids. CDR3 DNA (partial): TGCGCCAGCAGCCAAGGTCAGGGGTCGGGAGGGGAAAAA. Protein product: CASSQGQGSGGEK. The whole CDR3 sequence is CASSQGQGSGGEKLFF.

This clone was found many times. CDR3 DNA, as far as it was read: TGCAGCGTTGCGCAGGGGGGCTATGGC. Encoded protein: CSVAQGGYG. The entire CDR3 is CSVAQGGYGYTF. The chain joins TRBV29-1 to TRBJ1-2, with 7 bases matching TRBD1. The read terminates 3 residues before the CDR3 end, so the remaining end is supplied by the germline J gene. The germline gives CDR1 SQVTM, CDR2 ANQGSEA. Unmatched junction bases numbered 3, after V lost 4 bases and J lost 4 bases. This CDR3 spans 12 amino acids.

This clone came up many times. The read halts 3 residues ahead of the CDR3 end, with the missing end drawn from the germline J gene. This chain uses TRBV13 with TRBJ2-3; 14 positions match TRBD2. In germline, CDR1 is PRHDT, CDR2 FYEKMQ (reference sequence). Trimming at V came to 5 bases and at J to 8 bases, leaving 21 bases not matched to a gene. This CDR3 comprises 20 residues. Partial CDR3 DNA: TGTGCCAGCAGCCGCAGGACTAGCGGGGGGCTCGCGGGTCCCTCGGGTACG. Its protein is CASSRRTSGGLAGPSGT. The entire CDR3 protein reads CASSRRTSGGLAGPSGTQYF. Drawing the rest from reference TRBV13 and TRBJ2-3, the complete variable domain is AAGVIQSPRHLIKEKRETATLKCYPIPRHDTVYWYQQGPGQDPQFLISFYEKMQSDKGSIPDRFSAQQFSDYHSELNMSSLELGDSALYFCASSRRTSGGLAGPSGTQYFGPGTRLTVL.

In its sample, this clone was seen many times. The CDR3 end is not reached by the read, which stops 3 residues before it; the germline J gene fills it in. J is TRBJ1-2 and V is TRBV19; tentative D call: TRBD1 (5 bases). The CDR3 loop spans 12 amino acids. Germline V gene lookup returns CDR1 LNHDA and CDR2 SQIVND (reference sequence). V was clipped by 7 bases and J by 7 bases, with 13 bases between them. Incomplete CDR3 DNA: TGTGCCAGTACTGGGACTAGGCTTGGC. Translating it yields CASTGTRLG. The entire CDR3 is CASTGTRLGYTF.

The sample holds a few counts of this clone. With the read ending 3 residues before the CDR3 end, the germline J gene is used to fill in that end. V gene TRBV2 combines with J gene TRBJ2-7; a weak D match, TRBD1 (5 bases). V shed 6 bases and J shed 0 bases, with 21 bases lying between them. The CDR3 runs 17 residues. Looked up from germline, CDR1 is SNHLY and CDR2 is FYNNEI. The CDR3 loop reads CASSGSTMTESSYEQYF. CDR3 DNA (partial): TGTGCCAGCAGCGGTTCTACGATGACAGAGAGCTCCTACGAG.

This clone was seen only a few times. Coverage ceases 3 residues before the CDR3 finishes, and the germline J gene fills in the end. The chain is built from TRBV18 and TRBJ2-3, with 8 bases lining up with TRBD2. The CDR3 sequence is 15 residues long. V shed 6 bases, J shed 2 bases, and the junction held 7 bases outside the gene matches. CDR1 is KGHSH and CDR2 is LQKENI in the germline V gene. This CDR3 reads CASSELAGPTDTQYF. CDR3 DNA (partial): TGTGCCAGCTCTGAATTAGCGGGACCCACAGATACG.

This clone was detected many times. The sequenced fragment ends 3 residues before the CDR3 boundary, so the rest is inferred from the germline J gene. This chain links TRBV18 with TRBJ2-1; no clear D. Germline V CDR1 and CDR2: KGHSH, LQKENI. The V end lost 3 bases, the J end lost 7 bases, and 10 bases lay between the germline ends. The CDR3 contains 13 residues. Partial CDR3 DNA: TGTGCCAGCTCACCCCTTCTTAGTAATGAG. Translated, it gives CASSPLLSNE. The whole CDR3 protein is CASSPLLSNEQFF. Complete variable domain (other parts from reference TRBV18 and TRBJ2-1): NAGVMQNPRHLVRRRGQEARLRCSPMKGHSHVYWYRQLPEEGLKFMVYLQKENIIDESGMPKERFSAEFPKEGPSILRIQQVVRGDSAAYFCASSPLLSNEQFFGPGTRLTVL.